Listed below are T cell receptor beta chains from one sample, sequenced in a study of shared clonotypes between healthy human individuals. Assay: immunoSEQ multiplex PCR; the TCRdb copy retains only in-frame clones and omits some. The table records around 990,000 clones, approximately 80% of them present only once. Input material: memory CD4+ T cells from PBMCs. All receptors come from a man between 18 and 29 years old in good health. Some clones in this sample may be carry-over from other donors' samples. Both conserved end residues are part of each CDR3. Fields, in order: D gene, V gene, clone size, CDR3 length, J gene, CDR3 DNA, CDR3 protein. The D gene is left open where the match is weak. Some rows have no size entry. The others give once, few or many, or a class for an expanded clone.

NA	TRBV5-4	NA	14	TRBJ1-1	TGTGCCAGCAGCTTGGGAAGTAAGAACACTGAAGCTTTCTTT	CASSLGSKNTEAFF
NA	TRBV6-1	once	13	TRBJ1-1	TGTGCCAGCAACATTCGGGAGCCGGTTGGGGCTTTCTTT	CASNIREPVGAFF
NA	TRBV13	NA	13	TRBJ2-5	TGTGCCAGCAGCGGCGGACCCCAAGAGACCCAGTACTTC	CASSGGPQETQYF
TRBD1	TRBV9	many	13	TRBJ1-1	TGTGCCAGCAGCGGGGGACAGATCAGTGAAGCTTTCTTT	CASSGGQISEAFF
TRBD1	TRBV19	NA	14	TRBJ1-1	TGTGCCAGTAAACCCACCGACAGGGACACTGAAGCTTTCTTT	CASKPTDRDTEAFF
NA	TRBV28	NA	14	TRBJ2-7	TGTGCCAGCAGACCGTTACCCAAGACTTACGAGCAGTACTTC	CASRPLPKTYEQYF
TRBD2	TRBV5-1	NA	17	TRBJ2-1	TGCGCCAGCAGCTCCGAAACACTAGCGGGAGGCTACAATGAGCAGTTCTTC	CASSSETLAGGYNEQFF
NA	TRBV4-1	NA	14	TRBJ1-5	TGCGCCAGCGGCCGGGGAGAAGGGAATCAGCCCCAGCATTTT	CASGRGEGNQPQHF
NA	TRBV30	NA	13	TRBJ2-5	TGTGCCTGGAGTGACGGACACCAAGAGACCCAGTACTTC	CAWSDGHQETQYF
NA	TRBV18	NA	15	TRBJ1-4	TGTGCCAGCTCACCCTTCTCGGACGCTAATGAAAAACTGTTTTTT	CASSPFSDANEKLFF
NA	TRBV6-1	NA	15	TRBJ1-2	TGTGCCAGCATCGGGGGCTTCACAGGGAGGGATGGCTACACCTTC	CASIGGFTGRDGYTF
NA	TRBV7-6	NA	14	TRBJ1-3	TGTGCCAGCAGCTACGGGACCGCTGGAAACACCATATATTTT	CASSYGTAGNTIYF
TRBD1	TRBV5-6	NA	17	TRBJ2-2	TGTGCCAGCCGCCGGACAGGGAGTAGGGCGGGGCCCGGGGAGCTGTTTTTT	CASRRTGSRAGPGELFF
NA	TRBV29-1	many	12	TRBJ1-2	TGCAGCGTTGTCGAGGGAAACTATGGCTACACCTTC	CSVVEGNYGYTF
NA	TRBV6-5	NA	9	TRBJ1-1	TGTGCCAGCACCTCGGGAGCTTTCTTT	CASTSGAFF
NA	TRBV5-4	few	14	TRBJ2-4	TGTGCCAGCAGCTTGGGTGGGGCTAAAAACATTCAGTACTTC	CASSLGGAKNIQYF
TRBD2	TRBV10-3	NA	16	TRBJ2-1	TGTGCCATCAGTGAAGGGGGTAGCGGGAGGGGCAATGAGCAGTTCTTC	CAISEGGSGRGNEQFF
NA	TRBV28	NA	15	TRBJ2-6	TGTGCCAGCAGCCCTGTAGGATCTGGGGCCAACGTCCTGACTTTC	CASSPVGSGANVLTF
NA	TRBV11-2	NA	15	TRBJ2-1	TGTGCCAGCAGCTTACAGACCAGGGACGACGGTGAGCAGTTCTTC	CASSLQTRDDGEQFF
TRBD2	TRBV28	NA	16	TRBJ2-3	TGTGCCAGCAGTGAACAAGCGGGAGGGTGGACAGATACGCAGTATTTT	CASSEQAGGWTDTQYF
NA	TRBV28	NA	16	TRBJ2-5	TGTGCCAGCAGTTTATGGTCAGGGGTGGGACAAGAGACCCAGTACTTC	CASSLWSGVGQETQYF
NA	TRBV19	NA	15	TRBJ2-2	TGTGCCAGTAGTATCGGGGGAGCGAACACCGGGGAGCTGTTTTTT	CASSIGGANTGELFF
NA	TRBV5-1	NA	15	TRBJ2-2	TGCGCCAGCAGCTTAGGCCGGCTGGGAGACGGGGAGCTGTTTTTT	CASSLGRLGDGELFF
TRBD2	TRBV19	NA	13	TRBJ2-3	TGTGCCAGTAGCGGGAGGCTGACAGATACGCAGTATTTT	CASSGRLTDTQYF
TRBD2	TRBV19	NA	17	TRBJ2-5	TGTGCCAGTAGTCCCCGAGGGGTAGCGGGCTCAAAGGAGACCCAGTACTTC	CASSPRGVAGSKETQYF
NA	TRBV6-4	NA	15	TRBJ1-2	TGTGCCAGCAGTGCTTACGGGCGATCTAACTATGGCTACACCTTC	CASSAYGRSNYGYTF
TRBD2	TRBV27	few	16	TRBJ2-3	TGTGCCAGCAGTCAGAGACTAGCGGGAACCACAGATACGCAGTATTTT	CASSQRLAGTTDTQYF
NA	TRBV6-6	NA	12	TRBJ2-7	TGTGCCAGCAGTTACGCAAGGGGCGAGCAGTACTTC	CASSYARGEQYF
NA	TRBV5-1	NA	13	TRBJ1-2	TGCGCCAGCAGCTTGGGCCAGGGAGAAGGCTACACCTTC	CASSLGQGEGYTF
TRBD1	TRBV7-3	NA	19	TRBJ1-5	TGTGCCAGCAGCCCCCGGGGACAGGGAACCCAATATAGCAATCAGCCCCAGCATTTT	CASSPRGQGTQYSNQPQHF
NA	TRBV5-8	few	13	TRBJ1-2	TGTGCCAGCAGCTTGCCGGGGTCCTATGGCTACACCTTC	CASSLPGSYGYTF
NA	TRBV6-1	NA	13	TRBJ1-2	TGTGCCAGCAGTTCACGCGGGGGGGAGGGCTACACCTTC	CASSSRGGEGYTF
NA	TRBV5-4	few	15	TRBJ2-7	TGTGCCAGCAGCGCGCGACAGGCCGGCACCTACGAGCAGTACTTC	CASSARQAGTYEQYF
TRBD1	TRBV5-1	NA	15	TRBJ2-7	TGCGCCAGCAGCTTGGGGGGGACAGTTAGCTACGAGCAGTACTTC	CASSLGGTVSYEQYF
NA	TRBV29-1	NA	14	TRBJ1-2	TGCAGCGTCGTTGGGCGGGGCAGAAACTATGGCTACACCTTC	CSVVGRGRNYGYTF
TRBD1	TRBV6-6	NA	14	TRBJ2-7	TGTGCCAGCAGTTACACTGGACAGGGCTACGAGCAGTACTTC	CASSYTGQGYEQYF
TRBD2	TRBV11-2	few	17	TRBJ2-7	TGTGCCAGCAGCTATGGACTAGCGGGAGGGAGCTCCTACGAGCAGTACTTC	CASSYGLAGGSSYEQYF
NA	TRBV18	NA	14	TRBJ1-5	TGTGCCAGCTCACCATCCGCGCTCTCTCAGCCCCAGCATTTT	CASSPSALSQPQHF
TRBD1	TRBV7-2	NA	14	TRBJ2-7	TGTGCCAGCAGCCAAAGGACAGGGGGCTACGAGCAGTACTTC	CASSQRTGGYEQYF
TRBD2	TRBV7-2	NA	15	TRBJ2-7	TGTGCCAGCAGCCGACTAGCGGGGCCAGCGGACGAGCAGTACTTC	CASSRLAGPADEQYF
TRBD2	TRBV7-8	once	16	TRBJ2-7	TGTGCCAGCAGCACCCGACTAGCGGGAGGGCCAGGCGAGCAGTACTTC	CASSTRLAGGPGEQYF
NA	TRBV30	NA	14	TRBJ1-2	TGTGCCTGGAGTGTAGGTCCGGCTGGGTATGGCTACACCTTC	CAWSVGPAGYGYTF
TRBD1	TRBV7-9	NA	16	TRBJ1-4	TGTGCCAGCAGCTTAGAAAGGGGGACAGGTGATGAAAAACTGTTTTTT	CASSLERGTGDEKLFF
NA	TRBV11-2	NA	17	TRBJ1-6	TGTGCCAGCAGCTCCACCGGGCCAGTTGGTTATAATTCACCCCTCCACTTT	CASSSTGPVGYNSPLHF
NA	TRBV5-4	NA	14	TRBJ1-1	TGTGCCAGCAGCCCCGGACAGTTAGACACTGAAGCTTTCTTT	CASSPGQLDTEAFF